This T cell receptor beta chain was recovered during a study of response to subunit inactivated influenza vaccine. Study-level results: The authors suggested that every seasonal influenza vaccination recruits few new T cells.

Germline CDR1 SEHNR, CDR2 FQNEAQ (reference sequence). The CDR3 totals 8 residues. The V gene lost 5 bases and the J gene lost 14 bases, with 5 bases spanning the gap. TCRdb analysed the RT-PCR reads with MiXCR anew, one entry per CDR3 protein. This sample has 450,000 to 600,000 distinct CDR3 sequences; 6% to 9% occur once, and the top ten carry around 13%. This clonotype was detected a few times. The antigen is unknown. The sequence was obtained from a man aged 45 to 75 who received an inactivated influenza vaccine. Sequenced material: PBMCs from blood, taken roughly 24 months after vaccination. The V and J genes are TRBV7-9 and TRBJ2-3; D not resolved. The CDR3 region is CASSRLYF. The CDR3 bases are TGTGCCAGCAGCCGGCTGTATTTT.